The 27 T cell receptor beta chains presented below share a single source sample, sequenced in a study of T cells after posttransplantation cyclophosphamide. Some clones are missing from TCRdb's copy, which holds only in-frame ones; the method was immunoSEQ multiplex PCR. Observed in the sample are 30,000 to 40,000 clones, none of them singletons. The specimen sequenced was PBMCs. The receptors originated from a man in his fifties or sixties in good health, CMV-negative, and a related stem cell transplant donor.

In its sample, this clone was seen many times. This chain connects TRBV18 to TRBJ2-1; 8 nucleotides align to TRBD2. This CDR3 has 15 amino acids. Germline CDR1 KGHSH, CDR2 LQKENI. The V and J ends lost 4 bases and 1 base, in that order; junction bases with no gene match: 3. CDR3 nucleotide sequence: TGTGCCAGCTCACACGGGGGGGGTTCCTACAATGAGCAGTTCTTC. It specifies CASSHGGGSYNEQFF.

This clone was seen repeatedly, ten times or more. This sequence joins TRBV5-1 and TRBJ2-2, with TRBD1 matching over 8 bases. The CDR3 sequence is 14 residues long. Losses at the gene ends were 4 bases for V and 5 bases for J; bases not matched to a gene: 4. Germline V CDR1 and CDR2: SGHRS, YFSETQ. CDR3 protein: CASSPQGATGELFF. The CDR3 DNA reads TGCGCCAGCAGCCCGCAGGGGGCGACCGGGGAGCTGTTTTTT.

This clone was recorded many times. The V gene is TRBV7-2, the J gene TRBJ2-5; tentative D call: TRBD2 (5 bases). The CDR3 sequence is 16 residues long. Trimming left V 1 base short and J 1 base short, with 13 bases between. The germline CDR1 and CDR2 sequences are SGHTA and FQGNSA. The DNA of the CDR3 is TGTGCCAGCAGCTTAGTTCGCGGGTCCATCCAAGAGACCCAGTACTTC. Amino acid sequence: CASSLVRGSIQETQYF.

This chain connects TRBV19 to TRBJ2-5; TRBD2 aligns across 7 bases. The DNA end is a closer match to TRBJ2-7, so the J assignment may be wrong. This CDR3 has 15 residues. The V gene's germline CDR1 is LNHDA and CDR2 SQIVND (reference sequence). The CDR3 region has the DNA TGTGCCAGTAGTATATACGGCGGGGGTATCTACGAGCAGTACTTC. Encoded protein: CASSIYGGGIYEQYF.

This clone was found many times. The gene calls are TRBV7-8 and TRBJ2-7, with D possibly being TRBD2 (6 bases). The germline gives CDR1 SGHVS, CDR2 FQNEAQ. V was shortened by 5 bases and J by 2 bases, with 19 bases between the two germline ends. The CDR3 consists of 16 residues. CDR3 protein: CASSLSSGLMTYEQYF. The CDR3 nucleotides read TGTGCCAGCAGCCTATCGTCGGGACTGATGACCTACGAGCAGTACTTC.

This clone has at least ten counts. The chain uses TRBV5-1 and TRBJ2-3; D is possibly TRBD1 (6 bases). The CDR3 totals 16 residues. V was clipped by 4 bases and J by 2 bases, with 17 bases between them. Germline V gives CDR1 SGHRS, CDR2 YFSETQ. The CDR3 DNA is TGCGCCAGCAGCATCAGGGGACCTCTATCCACAGATACGCAGTATTTT. Its protein product is CASSIRGPLSTDTQYF.

This clone was seen only a few times. The chain links TRBV2 to TRBJ2-1; possible D gene TRBD2, 5 bases. V was cut by 10 bases and J by 2 bases, with 18 bases left in between. Germline lookup yields CDR1 SNHLY and CDR2 FYNNEI. The CDR3 contains 15 residues. CDR3 amino acids: CATAWTGSAYNEQFF. CDR3 nucleotide sequence: TGTGCCACCGCGTGGACGGGGAGCGCCTACAATGAGCAGTTCTTC. Full variable domain (outside the CDR3, taken from reference TRBV2 and TRBJ2-1): EPEVTQTPSHQVTQMGQEVILRCVPISNHLYFYWYRQILGQKVEFLVSFYNNEISEKSEIFDDQFSVERPDGSNFTLKIRSTKLEDSAMYFCATAWTGSAYNEQFFGPGTRLTVL.

This clone qualifies as medium-sized. The chain couples TRBV5-8 to TRBJ2-1; maybe TRBD2 (7 bases). This CDR3 is 16 amino acids long. Germline V gene sequence: CDR1 SGHTS, CDR2 YDEGEE. Trimming pared 4 bases from V and 1 base from J, leaving 15 bases between. CDR3 region: CASSPPRGGSYNEQFF. The CDR3 DNA is TGTGCCAGCAGCCCCCCGAGGGGGGGTTCCTACAATGAGCAGTTCTTC.

Only a few counts were recorded for this clone. The chain recombines TRBV28 with TRBJ2-7; D is ambiguous. The germline V gene encodes CDR1 MDHEN and CDR2 SYDVKM. The CDR3 length is 12 residues. The V and J ends lost 5 bases and 12 bases respectively, with 17 bases between them. CDR3 DNA sequence: TGTGCCAGCAGTCCTCTTATAGGAGATAGGTACTTC. Translation gives CASSPLIGDRYF.

The sample holds many counts of this clone. V usage is TRBV4-3 and J usage is TRBJ1-5, with 10 nucleotides matching TRBD1. Germline V gene data show CDR1 as LGHNA and CDR2 as YSLEER. The V and J ends lost 4 bases and 4 bases, in that order; junction bases with no gene match: 4. The CDR3 covers 15 residues. The CDR3 sequence is CASSPGTGENQPQHF. For the CDR3, the DNA is TGCGCCAGCAGCCCCGGGACAGGGGAAAATCAGCCCCAGCATTTT.

This clone was recorded at least ten times. Here the CDR3 DNA reads TGTGCCAGTAGTATTGGGACTAGGACAAGCCAGTACTTC. This codes for CASSIGTRTSQYF. The rearrangement joins TRBV19 to TRBJ2-7; 8 nucleotides match TRBD2. V trimming: 3 bases; J trimming: 10 bases; junction bases outside the gene matches: 8. Germline V gene lookup returns CDR1 LNHDA and CDR2 SQIVND (reference sequence). The CDR3 consists of 13 residues.

This rearrangement joins TRBV5-1 to TRBJ2-3, with D tentatively TRBD2 (6 bases). Trimming took off 4 bases at V and 2 bases at J, with 17 bases between the two ends. The CDR3 length is 16 residues. Germline CDR1 reads SGHRS; CDR2 reads YFSETQ. In nucleotides, the CDR3 is TGCGCCAGCAGCCGACAAGGGGCGGGGAACACAGATACGCAGTATTTT. It is translated as CASSRQGAGNTDTQYF.

This clone was picked up a small number of times. The CDR3 loop is CARSLRGGYEQYF. CDR3 nucleotides: TGTGCCAGAAGCTTGCGGGGGGGCTACGAGCAGTACTTC. V usage is TRBV5-3 and J usage is TRBJ2-5; 8 nucleotides match TRBD2. The J call is uncertain, as TRBJ2-7 better fits the DNA end. TRBV5-3 is assigned to the ORF class and has an uncertain function. The CDR3 extends over 13 amino acids.

At least ten counts were recorded for this clone. The J gene is TRBJ2-7, the V gene TRBV4-2; D may be TRBD2 (5 bases). The CDR3 has 15 residues. The germline V and J ends were trimmed by 3 bases and 1 base, with 13 bases remaining between them. Germline-derived CDR1 and CDR2 are LGHNA and YNFKEQ. CDR3 region: CASSHADRDSYEQYF. The CDR3 DNA reads as TGTGCCAGCAGCCACGCCGACCGGGATTCCTACGAGCAGTACTTC.

The table lists this clone with many counts. The CDR3 sequence: CASSDRWTTKHNEQFF. The CDR3, as DNA: TGTGCCAGCAGCGACCGCTGGACTACCAAGCACAATGAGCAGTTCTTC. This chain uses TRBV7-7 with TRBJ2-1, with a tentative D call TRBD2 (6 bases). The CDR3 contains 16 residues. Germline-derived CDR1 and CDR2 are SSHAT and FNYEAQ (reference sequence). Trimming took 5 bases from V and 5 from J, leaving 19 bases between them.

The table lists this clone with a few counts. The chain uses TRBV27 and TRBJ2-5; weak D call: TRBD1 (6 bases). Germline CDR1 is MNHEY and CDR2 is SMNVEV (reference sequence). The CDR3 totals 14 residues. The V and J ends lost 3 bases and 1 base respectively, with 9 bases between them. DNA for the CDR3: TGTGCCAGCAGTTTGAGGGGGATCCAAGAGACCCAGTACTTC. Protein: CASSLRGIQETQYF.

The V and J genes are TRBV5-1 and TRBJ2-7, with TRBD2 matching over 9 bases. The V segment lost 8 bases and the J segment 4 bases; nucleotides outside the gene matches: 13. Germline loops: CDR1 SGHRS, CDR2 YFSETQ. This CDR3 contains 15 residues. DNA for the CDR3: TGCGCCAGTTTGCTACGAGCGGGGGGTAATTACGAGCAGTACTTC. Protein sequence: CASLLRAGGNYEQYF.

This clone was counted a few times. The rearrangement links TRBV28 to TRBJ2-7; a weak D match, TRBD2 (6 bases). The CDR3 has 13 amino acids. The V and J ends lost 9 bases and 4 bases respectively, with 16 bases between them. Looked up from germline, CDR1 is MDHEN and CDR2 is SYDVKM. CDR3: CASNTGGPYEQYF. CDR3 DNA: TGTGCCAGTAATACAGGAGGGCCTTACGAGCAGTACTTC.

This clone was seen only a few times. This rearrangement joins TRBV5-1 to TRBJ1-4; D possibly corresponds to TRBD1 (5 bases). Germline CDR1 and CDR2: SGHRS and YFSETQ. This CDR3 has 16 amino acids. V lost 5 bases, J lost 3 bases, and 17 bases lay in between. In nucleotides, the CDR3 is TGCGCCAGCAGGATGGGTGCTGGGGCGGCTAATGAAAAACTGTTTTTT. This gives the protein CASRMGAGAANEKLFF.

This clone was counted many times. The CDR3 here is CASSLDRDRFPYGYTF. DNA of the CDR3: TGTGCCAGCAGTTTAGACCGGGACAGGTTCCCCTATGGCTACACCTTC. V and J are TRBV27 and TRBJ1-2; 8 bases are a match to TRBD1. With 2 bases clipped from V and 4 bases from J, the junction kept 9 bases outside the gene matches. The CDR3 extends over 16 amino acids. The germline V gene encodes CDR1 MNHEY and CDR2 SMNVEV (reference sequence).

This chain connects TRBV9 to TRBJ2-5; perhaps TRBD1 as D (6 bases). Trimming took off 5 bases at V and 4 bases at J, with 18 bases between the two ends. Germline lookup yields CDR1 SGDLS and CDR2 YYNGEE. This CDR3 is 15 amino acids long. CDR3 sequence: CASRPRDTRGETQYF. CDR3 coding DNA: TGTGCCAGCAGACCTCGGGACACCCGGGGAGAGACCCAGTACTTC.

This clone has at least ten counts. The chain recombines TRBV4-1 with TRBJ2-5; 11 bases match TRBD1. From germline, CDR1 is MGHRA and CDR2 YSYEKL. The V gene end was trimmed by 4 bases and the J gene end by 3 bases; junction bases not matched to a gene: 16. This CDR3 is 19 amino acids long. The CDR3 nucleotides read TGCGCCAGCAGCCTTCCCTTGGGACAGGGGGGGACTATCGAAGAGACCCAGTACTTC. It encodes CASSLPLGQGGTIEETQYF.

The chain is built from TRBV30 and TRBJ2-1, with 10 nucleotides matching TRBD2. This CDR3 is 17 amino acids long. Germline CDR1 reads GTSNPN; CDR2 reads SVGIG (reference sequence). Trimming took 1 base from V and 0 from J; bases not matched to a gene: 6. The DNA of the CDR3 is TGTGCCTGGAGTGGTCTAGCGGGGGATAGCTCCTACAATGAGCAGTTCTTC. It translates to CAWSGLAGDSSYNEQFF. The whole variable domain, filled in from reference TRBV30 and TRBJ2-1, reads SQTIHQWPATLVQPVGSPLSLECTVEGTSNPNLYWYRQAAGRGLQLLFYSVGIGQISSEVPQNLSASRPQDRQFILSSKKLLLSDSGFYLCAWSGLAGDSSYNEQFFGPGTRLTVL.

This clone was observed many times. The genes are TRBV6-5 and TRBJ1-1; possible D gene TRBD1, 5 bases. Germline V gene sequence: CDR1 MNHEY, CDR2 SVGAGI. There are 15 residues in the CDR3. The germline V and J ends were trimmed by 2 bases and 9 bases, with 19 bases remaining between them. The CDR3 is CASSYVSLGPQKAFF. The DNA for the CDR3 is TGTGCCAGCAGTTACGTCTCTCTGGGGCCCCAAAAAGCTTTCTTT.

The table lists this clone with many counts. This rearrangement joins TRBV18 to TRBJ2-7; 8 positions agree with TRBD1. The germline CDR1 and CDR2 sequences are KGHSH and LQKENI. J lost 7 bases, V lost 3 bases, and 11 bases had no gene match. The CDR3 has 15 amino acids. The CDR3 region has the DNA TGTGCCAGCTCACCCCAGACAGGGGACGGAGGGGAGCAGTACTTC. As protein: CASSPQTGDGGEQYF.

This clone was seen at least ten times. The chain combines TRBV27 with TRBJ2-1; D might be TRBD1 (5 bases). The CDR3 contains 17 residues. From germline, CDR1 is MNHEY and CDR2 SMNVEV (reference sequence). Trimming took 3 bases from V and 3 from J, leaving 18 bases between them. The CDR3 region is CASSFVSRAGNYNEQFF. CDR3 DNA sequence: TGTGCCAGCAGTTTCGTAAGCAGGGCAGGTAACTACAATGAGCAGTTCTTC.

This clone showed up many times. The rearrangement uses TRBV7-9 and TRBJ1-6; 10 nucleotides align to TRBD1. Germline trimming cut 5 bases from V and 8 bases from J; bases unmatched to any gene: 3. The CDR3 extends over 14 amino acids. Germline V lookup: CDR1 SEHNR, CDR2 FQNEAQ (reference sequence). The CDR3 sequence: CASSNGQGDSPLHF. Written as DNA, the CDR3 is TGTGCCAGCAGCAATGGACAGGGGGATTCACCCCTCCACTTT.